These 10 T cell receptor beta chains originate from one sample sequenced in a study. TCRdb passed the reads through MiXCR, listing each CDR3 protein once. The table records approximately 4,800 distinct CDR3 sequences, 9.5% to 10% of them present only once. Sequenced: CD4+ T cells from peripheral blood. The receptors were sampled from a human donor with rheumatoid arthritis.

This clonotype has ten or more counts. This chain joins TRBV29-1 and TRBJ2-5, with TRBD2 matching 13 bases. With V trimmed by 7 bases and J by 0 bases, 8 bases remained unmatched. CDR1 is SQVTM and CDR2 is ANQGSEA in the germline V gene. The CDR3 runs to 16 residues. The CDR3 nucleotides are TGCAGCGCCAACGGGGGACTAGCGGGGAACCAAGAGACCCAGTACTTC. It specifies CSANGGLAGNQETQYF.

This chain links TRBV11-2 with TRBJ2-7; 8 bases match TRBD1. The CDR3 consists of 15 residues. The V gene end was trimmed by 6 bases and the J gene end by 5 bases; junction bases not matched to a gene: 12. Germline values: CDR1 SGHAT, CDR2 FQNNGV. The CDR3 is CASRAPGQGSNEQYF. As DNA, the CDR3 is TGTGCCAGCAGGGCTCCCGGACAGGGATCGAACGAGCAGTACTTC.

This clonotype was detected many times. The chain employs TRBV3-1 and TRBJ2-5; TRBD1 matches at 8 bases. The CDR3 extends over 15 amino acids. Per the germline V gene, CDR1 is LGHDT and CDR2 is YNNKEL (reference sequence). Unmatched junction bases numbered 6, after V lost 4 bases and J lost 2 bases. The CDR3 coding sequence is TGTGCCAGCAGCCCCCGGACAGGGATGCAAGAGACCCAGTACTTC. This gives the protein CASSPRTGMQETQYF.

This clonotype is medium-sized. The chain joins TRBV2 to TRBJ2-2, with D perhaps matching TRBD2 (6 bases). Germline-derived CDR1 and CDR2 are SNHLY and FYNNEI. The germline V and J ends were trimmed by 11 bases and 7 bases, with 14 bases remaining between them. The CDR3 runs 12 residues. CDR3 sequence: CAGSREGGELFF. CDR3 nucleotides: TGTGCCGGTTCGCGGGAAGGCGGGGAGCTGTTTTTT.

This clonotype came up many times. The chain employs TRBV28 and TRBJ1-3; D remains ambiguous. There are 13 residues in the CDR3. Trimming left V 7 bases short and J 4 bases short, with 11 bases between. Germline values: CDR1 MDHEN, CDR2 SYDVKM. The CDR3 is CASNFRRGNTIYF. The DNA for the CDR3 is TGTGCCAGCAATTTTAGAAGAGGAAACACCATATATTTT.

This clonotype was picked up many times. The V call is TRBV20-1, the J call TRBJ2-5; D ambiguous. CDR1 is DFQATT and CDR2 is SNEGSKA in the germline V gene (reference sequence). CDR3 length equals 12 residues. V lost 7 bases and J lost 0, with 9 bases in between. The CDR3 DNA sequence: TGCAGTGTCACGGTATACCAAGAGACCCAGTACTTC. It yields the protein CSVTVYQETQYF.

In this sample, this clonotype is medium-sized. V and J are TRBV24-1 and TRBJ2-5; D ambiguous. The germline V and J ends were trimmed by 3 bases and 2 bases, with 12 bases remaining between them. This CDR3 region has 15 residues. Germline V CDR1 and CDR2: KGHDR, SFDVKD. CDR3 sequence: CATSDAGGIQETQYF. DNA of the CDR3: TGTGCCACCAGTGATGCCGGTGGGATTCAAGAGACCCAGTACTTC.

This clonotype was counted at least ten times. The rearrangement joins TRBV5-1 to TRBJ1-1, with D tentatively TRBD1 (6 bases). V was pared by 3 bases and J by 6 bases, with 9 bases between. The CDR3 is 12 amino acids. Germline values: CDR1 SGHRS, CDR2 YFSETQ. This CDR3 is CASSYGQSEAFF. For the CDR3, the DNA is TGCGCCAGCAGCTATGGACAGTCTGAAGCTTTCTTT.

This clonotype is medium-sized (0.01 to 0.1%). The chain has TRBV29-1 and TRBJ2-3; TRBD1 matches 10 bases. This CDR3 is built from 12 residues. V lost 4 bases and J lost 9; bases outside the gene matches: 4. Germline values: CDR1 SQVTM, CDR2 ANQGSEA. CDR3 nucleotides: TGCAGCGTTGGACTGGGACAGGGGACGCAGTATTTT. Protein: CSVGLGQGTQYF.

This clonotype is judged medium-sized (0.01 to 0.1%). The chain is built from TRBV7-8 and TRBJ2-7; 9 bases map to TRBD1. This CDR3 has 14 amino acids. Germline V lookup: CDR1 SGHVS, CDR2 FQNEAQ. V shed 2 bases, J shed 3 bases, and the junction held 2 bases outside the gene matches. The CDR3 DNA follows: TGTGCCAGCAGCTTAATGACAGGGGGCTACGAGCAGTACTTC. It is translated as CASSLMTGGYEQYF.